This T cell receptor beta chain was profiled in a study of blood T cell repertoires in COVID-19. Measured with immunoSEQ multiplex PCR; TCRdb has only the in-frame clones, and not every one. This table holds 250,000 to 350,000 clones, about 83% found once. V lost 6 bases, J lost 5 bases, and 11 bases lay in between. Germline lookup yields CDR1 SGHTA and CDR2 FQGNSA. The CDR3 spans 13 residues. The sample comprised peripheral blood. The chain is built from TRBV7-2 and TRBJ2-1, with D perhaps TRBD1 (5 bases). The sequence was collected from a woman in her forties or fifties with acute or convalescent COVID-19. The CDR3 DNA reads as TGTGCCAGCAGTCGCGACAGAGACAATGAGCAGTTCTTC. Amino acids: CASSRDRDNEQFF. The full variable domain, in which reference TRBV7-2 and TRBJ2-1 provide the parts outside the CDR3, is GAGVSQSPSNKVTEKGKDVELRCDPISGHTALYWYRQSLGQGLEFLIYFQGNSAPDKSGLPSDRFSAERTGGSVSTLTIQRTQQEDSAVYLCASSRDRDNEQFFGPGTRLTVL.